This TCR beta chain was recorded in a study of T cell changes during pregnancy in multiple sclerosis. V lost 5 bases, J lost 2 bases, and 12 bases stayed unmatched. The CDR3 contains 20 residues. Germline assignment: CDR1 SNHLY and CDR2 FYNNEI. The table came from immunoSEQ multiplex PCR; TCRdb's copy has only in-frame clones and leaves some out. Among approximately 130,000 clones listed, roughly 95% were seen once. The TCR originated in a female donor with multiple sclerosis, enrolled in a pregnancy study. Sample: peripheral blood, taken after pregnancy. V is TRBV2 and J is TRBJ2-1; 16 positions agree with TRBD2. The CDR3 reads CASSPGGGLAGGGAYNEQFF. CDR3 in DNA: TGTGCCAGCAGTCCCGGGGGGGGACTAGCGGGAGGGGGAGCCTACAATGAGCAGTTCTTC.